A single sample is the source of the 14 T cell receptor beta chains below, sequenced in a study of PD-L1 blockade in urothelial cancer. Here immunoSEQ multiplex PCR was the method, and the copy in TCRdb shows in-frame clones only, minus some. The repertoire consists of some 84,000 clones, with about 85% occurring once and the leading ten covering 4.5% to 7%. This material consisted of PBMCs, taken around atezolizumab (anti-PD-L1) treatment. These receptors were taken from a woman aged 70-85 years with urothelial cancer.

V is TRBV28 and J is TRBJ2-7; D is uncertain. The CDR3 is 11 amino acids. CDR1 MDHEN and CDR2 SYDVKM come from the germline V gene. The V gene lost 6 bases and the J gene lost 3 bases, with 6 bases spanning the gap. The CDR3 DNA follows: TGTGCCAGCAGCCTAAACTACGAGCAGTACTTC. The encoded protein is CASSLNYEQYF.

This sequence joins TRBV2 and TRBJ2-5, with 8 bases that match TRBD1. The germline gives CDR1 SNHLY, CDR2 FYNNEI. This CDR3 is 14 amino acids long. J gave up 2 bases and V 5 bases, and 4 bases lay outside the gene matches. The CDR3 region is CASSLQGDQETQYF. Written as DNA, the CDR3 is TGTGCCAGCAGTCTACAGGGGGATCAAGAGACCCAGTACTTC. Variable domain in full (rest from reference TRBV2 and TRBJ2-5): EPEVTQTPSHQVTQMGQEVILRCVPISNHLYFYWYRQILGQKVEFLVSFYNNEISEKSEIFDDQFSVERPDGSNFTLKIRSTKLEDSAMYFCASSLQGDQETQYFGPGTRLLVL.

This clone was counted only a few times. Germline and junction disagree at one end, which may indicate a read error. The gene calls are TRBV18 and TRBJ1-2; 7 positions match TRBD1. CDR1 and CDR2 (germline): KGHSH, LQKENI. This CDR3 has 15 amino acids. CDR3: CASSPTSRGDDRSYF. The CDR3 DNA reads TGTGCCAGCTCACCAACTTCCAGGGGGGACGATCGATCATACTTC.

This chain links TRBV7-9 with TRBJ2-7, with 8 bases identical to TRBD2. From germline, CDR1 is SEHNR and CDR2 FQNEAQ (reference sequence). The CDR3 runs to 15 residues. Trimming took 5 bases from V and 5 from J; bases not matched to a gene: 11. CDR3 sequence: CASSPGRAGFDEQYF. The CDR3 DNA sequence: TGTGCCAGCAGCCCCGGGAGGGCAGGGTTCGACGAGCAGTACTTC.

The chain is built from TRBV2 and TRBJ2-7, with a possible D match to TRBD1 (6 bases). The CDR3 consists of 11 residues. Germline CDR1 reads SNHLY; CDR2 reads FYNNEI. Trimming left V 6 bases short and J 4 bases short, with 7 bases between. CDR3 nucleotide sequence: TGTGCCAGCAGGAGGGGGTACGAGCAGTACTTC. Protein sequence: CASRRGYEQYF.

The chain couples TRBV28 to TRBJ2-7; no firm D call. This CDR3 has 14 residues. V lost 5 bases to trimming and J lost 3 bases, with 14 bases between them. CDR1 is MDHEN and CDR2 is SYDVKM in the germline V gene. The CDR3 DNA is TGTGCCAGCAGTATAGAGCGTTCTCTCTACGAGCAGTACTTC. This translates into CASSIERSLYEQYF. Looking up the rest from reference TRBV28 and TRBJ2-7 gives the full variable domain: DVKVTQSSRYLVKRTGEKVFLECVQDMDHENMFWYRQDPGLGLRLIYFSYDVKMKEKGDIPEGYSVSREKKERFSLILESASTNQTSMYLCASSIERSLYEQYFGPGTRLTVT.

The CDR3 DNA follows: TGCGCCAGCATCCCGATTAGGGGGAGCAATCAGCCCCAGCATTTT. This sequence encodes CASIPIRGSNQPQHF. The gene calls are TRBV23-1 and TRBJ1-5; weak D call: TRBD1 (6 bases). TRBV23-1 is an open reading frame whose function is uncertain. This CDR3 has 15 amino acids. V lost 7 bases to trimming and J lost 1 base, with 14 bases between them.

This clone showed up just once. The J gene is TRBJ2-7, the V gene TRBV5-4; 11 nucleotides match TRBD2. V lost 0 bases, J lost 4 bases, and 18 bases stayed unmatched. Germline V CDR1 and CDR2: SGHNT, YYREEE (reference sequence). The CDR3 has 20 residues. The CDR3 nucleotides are TGTGCCAGCAGCTTGGATGGTCTCTTTAGCGGGACTAGCGGAGCTTACGAGCAGTACTTC. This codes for CASSLDGLFSGTSGAYEQYF.

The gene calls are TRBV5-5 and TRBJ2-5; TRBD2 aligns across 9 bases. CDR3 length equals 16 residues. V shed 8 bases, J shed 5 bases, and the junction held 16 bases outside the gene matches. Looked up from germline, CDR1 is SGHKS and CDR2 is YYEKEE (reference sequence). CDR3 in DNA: TGTGCCAGTCTGGAAAACCTTAGCGGGGGTGGGGAGACCCAGTACTTC. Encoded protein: CASLENLSGGGETQYF. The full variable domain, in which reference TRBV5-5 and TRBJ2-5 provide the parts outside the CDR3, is DAGVTQSPTHLIKTRGQQVTLRCSPISGHKSVSWYQQVLGQGPQFIFQYYEKEERGRGNFPDRFSARQFPNYSSELNVNALLLGDSALYLCASLENLSGGGETQYFGPGTRLLVL.

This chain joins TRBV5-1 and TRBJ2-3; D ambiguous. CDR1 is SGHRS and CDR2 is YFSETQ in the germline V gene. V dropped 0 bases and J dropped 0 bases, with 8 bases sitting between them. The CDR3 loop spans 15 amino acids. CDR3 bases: TGCGCCAGCAGCTTGGACGGTGCTAGCACAGATACGCAGTATTTT. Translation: CASSLDGASTDTQYF.

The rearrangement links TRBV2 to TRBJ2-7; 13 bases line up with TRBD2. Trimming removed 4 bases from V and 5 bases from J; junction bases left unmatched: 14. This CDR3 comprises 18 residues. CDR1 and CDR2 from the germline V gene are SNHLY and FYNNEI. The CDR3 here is CASSAPPGTSGVRHEQYF. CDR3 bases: TGTGCCAGCAGTGCCCCCCCCGGGACTAGCGGGGTCAGGCACGAGCAGTACTTC. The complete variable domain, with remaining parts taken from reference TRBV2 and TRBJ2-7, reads EPEVTQTPSHQVTQMGQEVILRCVPISNHLYFYWYRQILGQKVEFLVSFYNNEISEKSEIFDDQFSVERPDGSNFTLKIRSTKLEDSAMYFCASSAPPGTSGVRHEQYFGPGTRLTVT.

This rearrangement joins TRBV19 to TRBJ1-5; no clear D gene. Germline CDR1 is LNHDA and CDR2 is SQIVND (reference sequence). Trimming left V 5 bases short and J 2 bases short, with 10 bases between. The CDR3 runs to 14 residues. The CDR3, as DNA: TGTGCCAGTAGTCCAGAGGTCGGCAATCAGCCCCAGCATTTT. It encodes CASSPEVGNQPQHF.

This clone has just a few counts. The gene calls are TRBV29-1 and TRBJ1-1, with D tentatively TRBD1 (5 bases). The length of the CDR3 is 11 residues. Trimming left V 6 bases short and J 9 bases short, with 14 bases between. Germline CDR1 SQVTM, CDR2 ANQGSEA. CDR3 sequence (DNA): TGCAGCGTCGATCTTGCAGGGCAAGCTTTCTTT. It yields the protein CSVDLAGQAFF.

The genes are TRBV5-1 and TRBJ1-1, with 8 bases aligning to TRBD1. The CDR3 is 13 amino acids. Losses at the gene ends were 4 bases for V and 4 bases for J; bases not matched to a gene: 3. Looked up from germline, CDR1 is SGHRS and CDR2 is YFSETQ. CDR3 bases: TGCGCCAGCAGCCACGGACAGGGCACTGAAGCTTTCTTT. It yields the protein CASSHGQGTEAFF.